The 10 T cell receptor beta chains in this list originate from one sample, sequenced in a study of blood T cell repertoires in COVID-19. Profiling relied on immunoSEQ multiplex PCR, and the TCRdb table lists in-frame clones only, not all of them. This sample carries roughly 250,000 clones, more than 80% of them seen once, and the ten largest clones take less than 6.5%. The sequencing sample was made of peripheral blood. These TCRs come from a human donor in a cohort sampled during active COVID-19.

The chain has TRBV3-1 (or the pseudogene TRBV3-2) and TRBJ2-1, with 15 bases that match TRBD2. Germline CDR1 is LGHDT and CDR2 is YNNKEL (reference sequence). Unmatched junction bases numbered 6, after V lost 4 bases and J lost 5 bases. The CDR3 spans 17 residues. CDR3 bases: TGTGCCAGCAGCCCGGGACTAGCGGGAGGTGGGGACAATGAGCAGTTCTTC. It is translated as CASSPGLAGGGDNEQFF.

This clone was detected only once. The gene calls are TRBV6-5 and TRBJ2-1; 8 bases are a match to TRBD1. The germline gives CDR1 MNHEY, CDR2 SVGAGI. The V and J ends lost 6 bases and 6 bases, in that order; junction bases with no gene match: 10. CDR3 length equals 15 residues. The CDR3 DNA reads as TGTGCCAGCAGGACAGGGGCGGGGCCCGGCAATGAGCAGTTCTTC. Amino acid sequence: CASRTGAGPGNEQFF.

This clone was counted once. V and J are TRBV27 and TRBJ2-2, with 12 bases identical to TRBD2. Germline values: CDR1 MNHEY, CDR2 SMNVEV (reference sequence). Germline trimming cut 6 bases from V and 6 bases from J; bases unmatched to any gene: 8. The CDR3 sequence is 16 residues long. CDR3 amino acids: CASRDLAGGEAGELFF. The CDR3 DNA reads as TGTGCCAGCAGGGATCTAGCGGGAGGGGAGGCCGGGGAGCTGTTTTTT.

This clone occurred once. The chain is built from TRBV9 and TRBJ2-3; no definite D call. Germline V gene data show CDR1 as SGDLS and CDR2 as YYNGEE. The CDR3 covers 13 residues. The germline V and J ends were trimmed by 4 bases and 2 bases, with 8 bases remaining between them. CDR3 sequence (DNA): TGTGCCAGCAGCCTTGGGCCCACAGATACGCAGTATTTT. Amino acid sequence: CASSLGPTDTQYF.

V gene TRBV5-1 combines with J gene TRBJ2-7, with 7 bases identical to TRBD1. This CDR3 has 15 amino acids. V dropped 4 bases and J dropped 3; count of bases not matched to a gene: 10. CDR1 is SGHRS, CDR2 YFSETQ, per germline. CDR3 sequence (DNA): TGCGCCAGCAGCCACCGACAGGGTAAGGGCTACGAGCAGTACTTC. It is translated as CASSHRQGKGYEQYF.

This chain connects TRBV5-1 to TRBJ2-1; 10 nucleotides agree with TRBD2. The CDR3 contains 15 residues. Trimming at V came to 2 bases and at J to 4 bases, leaving 3 bases not matched to a gene. Germline CDR1 SGHRS, CDR2 YFSETQ. The CDR3 reads CASSLAGGRYNEQFF. Written as DNA, the CDR3 is TGCGCCAGCAGCTTAGCGGGAGGGCGATACAATGAGCAGTTCTTC.

The chain uses TRBV19 and TRBJ2-5; the match to TRBD1 covers 7 bases. Trimming at V came to 2 bases and at J to 5 bases, leaving 2 bases not matched to a gene. Germline values: CDR1 LNHDA, CDR2 SQIVND (reference sequence). The CDR3 is made up of 13 amino acids. The CDR3 sequence: CASSIIQGETQYF. CDR3 nucleotides: TGTGCCAGTAGTATAATACAGGGGGAGACCCAGTACTTC.

This chain joins TRBV4-2 and TRBJ2-7; TRBD2 matches at 12 bases. The CDR3 sequence is 16 residues long. Germline CDR1 is LGHNA and CDR2 is YNFKEQ. The J segment lost 7 bases and the V segment lost 0 bases, leaving 7 bases of the junction unmatched. CDR3 in DNA: TGTGCCAGCAGCCAAGATCCTAGCGGGGGGGCGGAAGAGCAGTACTTC. It codes for CASSQDPSGGAEEQYF.

This chain joins TRBV3-1 (or the pseudogene TRBV3-2) and TRBJ2-7, with D possibly matching TRBD2 (5 bases). The germline V gene has CDR1 LGHDT and CDR2 YNNKEL (reference sequence). V lost 2 bases to trimming and J lost 2 bases, with 13 bases between them. The CDR3 consists of 15 residues. The CDR3, as DNA: TGTGCCAGCAGCCAATCCCCGGGGATAGCCTACGAGCAGTACTTC. Translating gives CASSQSPGIAYEQYF.

In its sample, this clone was seen once. The chain employs TRBV27 and TRBJ1-2, with D perhaps matching TRBD1 (5 bases). Between the trimmed V and J ends, which lost 2 bases and 8 bases, there was a span of 15 bases. The germline V gene has CDR1 MNHEY and CDR2 SMNVEV (reference sequence). CDR3 length: 14 amino acids. CDR3 DNA sequence: TGTGCCAGCAGTTTACTGGGGGGGAGGGAAGGCTACACCTTC. As protein: CASSLLGGREGYTF.